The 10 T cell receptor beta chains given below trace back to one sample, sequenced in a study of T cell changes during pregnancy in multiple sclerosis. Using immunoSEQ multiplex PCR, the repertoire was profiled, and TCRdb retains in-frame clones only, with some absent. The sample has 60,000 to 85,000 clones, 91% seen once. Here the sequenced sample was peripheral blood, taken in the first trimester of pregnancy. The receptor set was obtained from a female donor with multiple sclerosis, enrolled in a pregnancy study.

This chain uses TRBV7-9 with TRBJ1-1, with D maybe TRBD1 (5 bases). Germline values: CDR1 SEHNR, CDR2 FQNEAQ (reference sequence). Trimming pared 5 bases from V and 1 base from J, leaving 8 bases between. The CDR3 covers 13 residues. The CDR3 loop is CASSTQGNTEAFF. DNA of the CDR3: TGTGCCAGCAGCACGCAGGGGAACACTGAAGCTTTCTTT.

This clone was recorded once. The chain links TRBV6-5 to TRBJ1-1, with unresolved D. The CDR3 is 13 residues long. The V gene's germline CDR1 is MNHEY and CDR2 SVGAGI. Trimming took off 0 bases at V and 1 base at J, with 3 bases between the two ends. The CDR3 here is CASSYSSNTEAFF. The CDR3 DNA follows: TGTGCCAGCAGTTACTCCTCGAACACTGAAGCTTTCTTT.

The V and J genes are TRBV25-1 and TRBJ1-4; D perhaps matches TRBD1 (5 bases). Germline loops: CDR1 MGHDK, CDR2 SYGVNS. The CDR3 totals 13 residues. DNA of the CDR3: TGTAATGAGCAGGGTGCAACTAATGAAAAACTGTTTTTT. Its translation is CNEQGATNEKLFF.

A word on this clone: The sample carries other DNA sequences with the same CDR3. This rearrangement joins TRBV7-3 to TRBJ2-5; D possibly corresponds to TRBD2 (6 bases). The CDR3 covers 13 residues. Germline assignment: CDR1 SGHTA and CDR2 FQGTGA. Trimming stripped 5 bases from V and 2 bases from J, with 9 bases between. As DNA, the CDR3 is TGTGCCAGCAGCCGCGGGGTTCAAGAGACCCAGTACTTC. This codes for CASSRGVQETQYF.

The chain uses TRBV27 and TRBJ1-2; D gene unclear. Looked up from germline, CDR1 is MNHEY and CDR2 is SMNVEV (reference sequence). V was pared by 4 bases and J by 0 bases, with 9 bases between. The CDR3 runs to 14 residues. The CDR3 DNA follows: TGTGCCAGCAGTTCAAACTTAGCTAACTATGGCTACACCTTC. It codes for CASSSNLANYGYTF.

This chain's CDR3 is CASSPSLRSTDTQYF. The CDR3 DNA is TGTGCCAGCAGTCCCTCCTTGAGGAGCACAGATACGCAGTATTTT. The V gene is TRBV27, the J gene TRBJ2-3, with D unresolved. The CDR3 extends over 15 amino acids. V gave up 5 bases and J gave up 0 bases, with 12 bases separating them. Germline lookup yields CDR1 MNHEY and CDR2 SMNVEV (reference sequence).

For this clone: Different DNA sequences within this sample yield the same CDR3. The CDR3: CASSLAGGNNEQFF. The CDR3 bases are TGTGCCAGCAGTCTAGCGGGAGGGAACAATGAGCAGTTCTTC. This chain links TRBV7-3 with TRBJ2-1, with 12 bases that match TRBD2. The CDR3 is 14 residues long. After removal of 6 bases from V and 5 bases from J, the junction contained 2 bases not matched to a gene. The germline CDR1 and CDR2 sequences are SGHTA and FQGTGA.

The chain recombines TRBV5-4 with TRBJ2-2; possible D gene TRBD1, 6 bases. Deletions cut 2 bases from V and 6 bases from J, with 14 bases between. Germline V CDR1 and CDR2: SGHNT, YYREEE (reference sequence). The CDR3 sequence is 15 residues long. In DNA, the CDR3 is TGTGCCAGCAGCTTAGGGGGATCGGCGGCCGGGGAGCTGTTTTTT. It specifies CASSLGGSAAGELFF.

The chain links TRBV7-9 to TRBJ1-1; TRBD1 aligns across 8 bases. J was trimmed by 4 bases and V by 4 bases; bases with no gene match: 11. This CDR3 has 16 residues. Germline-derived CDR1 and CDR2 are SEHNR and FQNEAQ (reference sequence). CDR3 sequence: CASSYPRGRVVTEAFF. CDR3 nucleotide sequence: TGTGCCAGCAGCTACCCCAGGGGGCGCGTGGTCACTGAAGCTTTCTTT.

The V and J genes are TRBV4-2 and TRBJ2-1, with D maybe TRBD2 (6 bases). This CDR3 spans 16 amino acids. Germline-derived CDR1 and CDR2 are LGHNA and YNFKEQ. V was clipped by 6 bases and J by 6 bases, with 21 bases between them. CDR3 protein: CASSKRTKEGLNEQFF. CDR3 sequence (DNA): TGTGCCAGCAGTAAAAGGACTAAGGAGGGTCTCAATGAGCAGTTCTTC.